This T cell receptor beta chain was captured by sequencing in a study of shared clonotypes between healthy human individuals. Germline loops: CDR1 SGHTA, CDR2 FQGNSA. Trimming pared 6 bases from V and 3 bases from J, leaving 14 bases between. The length of the CDR3 is 14 residues. Those who donated were healthy HIV-negative adults, with no recent acute infections or vaccinations reported. Method: immunoSEQ multiplex PCR; TCRdb's copy keeps in-frame clones and lacks some. The sample lists some 2,500,000 clones, 85% to 95% occurring once. This clonotype originated in a man aged 18 to 29 in good health. Some clones in this sample may be carry-over from other donors' samples. This chain joins TRBV7-2 and TRBJ2-5; D may be TRBD2 (6 bases). Specimen: naive CD4+ T cells from PBMCs. The subset was: CD45RA+ positively selected. Here the CDR3 DNA reads TGTGCCAGCAGAAGGCGGGCTAGCGAAGAGACCCAGTACTTC. It translates to CASRRRASEETQYF.